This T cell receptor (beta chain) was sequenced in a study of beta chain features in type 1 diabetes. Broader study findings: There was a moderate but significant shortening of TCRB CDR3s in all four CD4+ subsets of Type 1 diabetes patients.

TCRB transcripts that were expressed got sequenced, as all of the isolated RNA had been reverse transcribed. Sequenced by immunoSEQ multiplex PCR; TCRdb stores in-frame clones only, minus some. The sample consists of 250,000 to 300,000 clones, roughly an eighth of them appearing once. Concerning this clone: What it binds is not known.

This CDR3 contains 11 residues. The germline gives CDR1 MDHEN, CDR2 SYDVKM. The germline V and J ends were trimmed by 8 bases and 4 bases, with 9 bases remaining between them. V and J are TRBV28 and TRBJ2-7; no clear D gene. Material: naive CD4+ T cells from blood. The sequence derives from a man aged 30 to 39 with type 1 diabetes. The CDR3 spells CASERQYEQYF. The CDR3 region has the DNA TGTGCCAGCGAGAGGCAATACGAGCAGTACTTC.